A selection of T cell receptor beta chains follows, all from one sample in a study of control samples from healthy donors and cancer patients. Some clones are missing from TCRdb's copy, which holds only in-frame ones; the method was immunoSEQ multiplex PCR. Altogether over 100,000 clones are present, 92% being singletons, with the ten largest covering about 2.2%. Source material: blood. Source of these receptors: a woman between 50 and 59 years old in good health. Each CDR3 is given with its conserved first and last residue. Each record gives: D gene, V gene, J gene, CDR3 DNA, CDR3 protein. The D gene is left open where the match is weak.

-	TRBV27	TRBJ2-3	TGTGCCAGCAGTTCCGGGACGACCCGGCCCGGTACGCAGTATTTT	CASSSGTTRPGTQYF
-	TRBV2	TRBJ1-1	TGTGCCAGCAGTGGGATATACACTGAAGCTTTCTTT	CASSGIYTEAFF
-	TRBV25-1	TRBJ1-5	TGTGCCAGCAGGGGATGGATAGGTAATCAGCCCCAGCATTTT	CASRGWIGNQPQHF
-	TRBV19	TRBJ1-1	TGTGCCAGTAGTGGACCTGACAGACGCCACACTGAAGCTTTCTTT	CASSGPDRRHTEAFF
TRBD2	TRBV4-2	TRBJ2-3	TGTGCCAGCAGCGGAGCGGGGGGGCCCGCAGATACGCAGTATTTT	CASSGAGGPADTQYF
TRBD1	TRBV19	TRBJ1-4	TGTGCCAGTAGTGAACGACAGGGCGATGAAAAACTGTTTTTT	CASSERQGDEKLFF
-	TRBV3-1/TRBV3-2	TRBJ1-2	TGTGCCAGCAGCCAATCCGGAAGTGGAGGCTACACCTTC	CASSQSGSGGYTF
TRBD1	TRBV10-3	TRBJ1-2	TGTGCCATCTCAGATAAGACAGGGGGAAACTATGGCTACACCTTC	CAISDKTGGNYGYTF
TRBD2	TRBV5-4	TRBJ2-3	TGTGCCAGCAGCTTCGGAGCGGGAGGGAACACAGATACGCAGTATTTT	CASSFGAGGNTDTQYF
TRBD2	TRBV28	TRBJ2-1	TGTGCCAGCAGGCAAGCGGGGGGAATCTCAAATGAGCAGTTCTTC	CASRQAGGISNEQFF